This TCR beta chain was found in a study of cytomegalovirus exposure and HLA in healthy donors. The CDR3 length is 13 residues. Per germline, CDR1 MDHEN and CDR2 SYDVKM. The ends were cut back, 3 bases at V and 2 bases at J, with 8 bases in the middle. A word on this clone: Its matching antigen is unknown.

Primers included in the PCR were 60 Vbeta and 13 Jbeta primers. Libraries were prepared by immunoSEQ multiplex PCR; TCRdb keeps only in-frame clonotypes and omits some of them. The sample lists 100,000 to 150,000 clones; 60% to 80% were seen once. General study results and limits: There were reportedly fewer N-insertions in an Asian-associated ancestry cluster than the approximately 670-donor mean, in a later analysis. Earlier analysis found most TCR beta V segments productive about 90% or about 30% of the time.

This chain links TRBV28 with TRBJ2-7; D gene uncertain. The clonotype comes from a man aged 25 to 40 in good health and CMV-seronegative. The sequencing input was PBMCs. CDR3 region: CASSFSVTYEQYF. The CDR3 DNA is TGTGCCAGCAGTTTTAGTGTAACCTACGAGCAGTACTTC.